This T cell receptor (beta chain) was obtained from a study of cytomegalovirus exposure and HLA in healthy donors. Participants comprised healthy donors of bone marrow. The donors, nominally healthy at sampling, likely had unrecorded immune exposures. This clone showed up just once. Its antigen is unknown. PCR employed 60 Vbeta and 13 Jbeta primers. Data came from immunoSEQ multiplex PCR; TCRdb stores just in-frame clones and leaves some out. The table lists about 140,000 clones, around three quarters of them singletons, with around 2.5% in the top ten. After removal of 3 bases from V and 7 bases from J, the junction contained 6 bases not matched to a gene. The CDR3 runs 15 residues. The germline V gene has CDR1 SEHNR and CDR2 FQNEAQ (reference sequence). Study observations and caveats: Productive rates of about 90% or about 30% were seen for most TCR beta V segments in an earlier analysis. Differences between HLA loci emerged in a later analysis of TCR association rates, with DRB1 most and HLA-C fewest.

The sample taken for sequencing was PBMCs. This receptor was obtained from a woman aged 18-30 years in good health and CMV-seropositive. The V call is TRBV7-9, the J call TRBJ1-1, with 12 bases lining up with TRBD1. CDR3 sequence reads: CASSFSGTGGGEAFF. The CDR3, as DNA: TGTGCCAGCAGCTTTTCCGGGACAGGGGGCGGTGAAGCTTTCTTT.